The present T cell receptor beta chain was sequenced within a study of T cells in narcolepsy. Only in-frame clones appear in the TCRdb table, and some are missing; sequencing was by immunoSEQ multiplex PCR. This table has over 40,000 clones, approximately 88% appearing once. V gave up 5 bases and J gave up 8 bases; unmatched junction bases: 8. The CDR3 is 13 residues long. Germline assignment: CDR1 SEHNR and CDR2 FQNEAQ (reference sequence). The chain joins TRBV7-9 to TRBJ1-1, with 7 nucleotides matching TRBD1. The sequenced sample was CD45RA- memory CD4+ T cells from PBMCs. The sequence came from a human donor with narcolepsy. CDR3 in DNA: TGTGCCAGCAGCCCCGGGACAGTCTTCGAAGCTTTCTTT. As protein: CASSPGTVFEAFF.